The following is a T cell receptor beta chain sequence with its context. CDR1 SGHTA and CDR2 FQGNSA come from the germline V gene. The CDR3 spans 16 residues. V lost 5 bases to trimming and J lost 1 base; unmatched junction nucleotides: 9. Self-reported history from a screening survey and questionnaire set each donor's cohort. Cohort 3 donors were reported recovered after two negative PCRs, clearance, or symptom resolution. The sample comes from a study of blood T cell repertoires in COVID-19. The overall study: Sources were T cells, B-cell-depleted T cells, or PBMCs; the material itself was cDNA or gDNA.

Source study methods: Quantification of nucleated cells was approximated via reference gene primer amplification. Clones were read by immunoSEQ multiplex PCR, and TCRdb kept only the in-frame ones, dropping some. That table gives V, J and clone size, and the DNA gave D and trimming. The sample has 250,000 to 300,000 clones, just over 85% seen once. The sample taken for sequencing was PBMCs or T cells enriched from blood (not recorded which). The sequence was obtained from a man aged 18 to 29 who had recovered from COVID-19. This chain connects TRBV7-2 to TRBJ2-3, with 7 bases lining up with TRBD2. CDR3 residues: CASSRSIAGGTDTQYF. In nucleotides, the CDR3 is TGTGCCAGCAGCCGCTCCATAGCGGGTGGCACAGATACGCAGTATTTT.